Listed below are T cell receptor beta chains from one sample, sequenced in a study of blood T cell repertoires in COVID-19. This table comes from immunoSEQ multiplex PCR, and its TCRdb copy is limited to in-frame clones, with some not included. The data show 190,000 or so clones, about 87% seen once. The sample consisted of peripheral blood. These receptors were collected from a man in his forties with active or convalescent COVID-19. CDR3s include the opening cysteine and the closing phenylalanine or tryptophan. D genes are given only for firm matches. Some rows mark clone size as missing; the rest say once, few, many or name a class of expanded clone.

J gene: TRBJ1-5; clone size: .; V gene: TRBV24-1; CDR3 length: 16; D gene: TRBD1; CDR3 protein: CATSDSTRDRGKPQHF; CDR3 DNA: TGTGCCACCAGTGATTCTACCCGGGACAGGGGAAAGCCCCAGCATTTT
J gene: TRBJ2-5; clone size: .; V gene: TRBV5-4; CDR3 length: 16; D gene: .; CDR3 protein: CASSLAPSLGGETQYF; CDR3 DNA: TGTGCCAGCAGCTTGGCGCCTAGTCTTGGAGGAGAGACCCAGTACTTC
J gene: TRBJ1-2; clone size: .; V gene: TRBV5-1; CDR3 length: 15; D gene: TRBD1; CDR3 protein: CASSPGQATNYGYTF; CDR3 DNA: TGCGCCAGCAGCCCGGGACAGGCTACTAACTATGGCTACACCTTC
J gene: TRBJ1-6; clone size: .; V gene: TRBV4-1; CDR3 length: 16; D gene: .; CDR3 protein: CASSRNGGQTNSPLHF; CDR3 DNA: TGCGCCAGCAGCCGAAACGGAGGACAGACCAATTCACCCCTCCACTTT
J gene: TRBJ1-2; clone size: once; V gene: TRBV7-3; CDR3 length: 15; D gene: TRBD1; CDR3 protein: CASSPGTGANYGYTF; CDR3 DNA: TGTGCCAGCAGCCCCGGGACAGGGGCTAACTATGGCTACACCTTC
J gene: TRBJ1-1; clone size: .; V gene: TRBV3-1/TRBV3-2; CDR3 length: 18; D gene: .; CDR3 protein: CASSQGTGHTSKNTEAFF; CDR3 DNA: TGTGCCAGCAGCCAAGGAACGGGACACACGTCTAAGAACACTGAAGCTTTCTTT
J gene: TRBJ1-2; clone size: once; V gene: TRBV6-5; CDR3 length: 14; D gene: .; CDR3 protein: CASSPPGGRGGYTF; CDR3 DNA: TGTGCCAGCAGCCCACCGGGCGGGAGAGGTGGCTACACCTTC
J gene: TRBJ1-3; clone size: .; V gene: TRBV29-1; CDR3 length: 12; D gene: .; CDR3 protein: CSVRRGGNTIYF; CDR3 DNA: TGCAGCGTGAGAAGGGGTGGAAACACCATATATTTT
J gene: TRBJ1-5; clone size: .; V gene: TRBV11-2; CDR3 length: 15; D gene: .; CDR3 protein: CASSLGGSLNQPQHF; CDR3 DNA: TGTGCCAGCAGCTTAGGCGGGAGCCTTAATCAGCCCCAGCATTTT
J gene: TRBJ1-4; clone size: .; V gene: TRBV28; CDR3 length: 14; D gene: .; CDR3 protein: CASSLFGNNEKLFF; CDR3 DNA: TGTGCCAGCAGTTTATTCGGGAATAATGAAAAACTGTTTTTT
J gene: TRBJ2-2; clone size: .; V gene: TRBV6-5; CDR3 length: 15; D gene: TRBD1; CDR3 protein: CASRGTATDTGELFF; CDR3 DNA: TGTGCCAGCAGAGGGACAGCGACGGACACCGGGGAGCTGTTTTTT
J gene: TRBJ2-3; clone size: .; V gene: TRBV28; CDR3 length: 19; D gene: TRBD2; CDR3 protein: CASSSPVGLAGVSTDTQYF; CDR3 DNA: TGTGCCAGCAGTTCCCCCGTGGGACTAGCGGGGGTTAGCACAGATACGCAGTATTTT
J gene: TRBJ1-1; clone size: .; V gene: TRBV4-3; CDR3 length: 15; D gene: TRBD1; CDR3 protein: CASSQDLDRGTEAFF; CDR3 DNA: TGCGCCAGCAGCCAAGATCTTGACAGGGGAACTGAAGCTTTCTTT
J gene: TRBJ1-1; clone size: .; V gene: TRBV5-1; CDR3 length: 12; D gene: .; CDR3 protein: CASSLDGGEAFF; CDR3 DNA: TGCGCCAGCAGCTTGGACGGCGGAGAAGCTTTCTTT
J gene: TRBJ2-7; clone size: .; V gene: TRBV7-8; CDR3 length: 13; D gene: .; CDR3 protein: CASSFQDSYEQYF; CDR3 DNA: TGTGCCAGCAGCTTCCAGGACTCCTACGAGCAGTACTTC
J gene: TRBJ2-2; clone size: .; V gene: TRBV19; CDR3 length: 12; D gene: .; CDR3 protein: CASSITDGELFF; CDR3 DNA: TGTGCCAGTAGTATTACAGACGGGGAGCTGTTTTTT
J gene: TRBJ2-3; clone size: .; V gene: TRBV6-6; CDR3 length: 15; D gene: TRBD2; CDR3 protein: CASTLPGGQADTQYF; CDR3 DNA: TGTGCCAGCACCCTCCCGGGGGGTCAGGCAGATACGCAGTATTTT
J gene: TRBJ1-4; clone size: .; V gene: TRBV5-6; CDR3 length: 16; D gene: TRBD1; CDR3 protein: CASSLGQGASNEKLFF; CDR3 DNA: TGTGCCAGCAGCCTGGGACAGGGGGCGTCTAATGAAAAACTGTTTTTT
J gene: TRBJ2-7; clone size: .; V gene: TRBV13; CDR3 length: 16; D gene: TRBD1; CDR3 protein: CASSLGLGTGRIEQYF; CDR3 DNA: TGTGCCAGCAGCTTAGGCCTCGGGACAGGGAGGATCGAGCAGTACTTC
J gene: TRBJ1-3; clone size: .; V gene: TRBV28; CDR3 length: 15; D gene: TRBD1; CDR3 protein: CASSSADRGGNTIYF; CDR3 DNA: TGTGCCAGCAGTTCAGCGGACAGGGGCGGAAACACCATATATTTT
J gene: TRBJ2-5; clone size: .; V gene: TRBV6-5; CDR3 length: 15; D gene: TRBD1; CDR3 protein: CASSKDRGGQETQYF; CDR3 DNA: TGTGCCAGCAGTAAGGACAGGGGTGGCCAAGAGACCCAGTACTTC
J gene: TRBJ2-3; clone size: .; V gene: TRBV3-1/TRBV3-2; CDR3 length: 16; D gene: TRBD1; CDR3 protein: CASSQRTGGRTDTQYF; CDR3 DNA: TGTGCCAGCAGCCAGCGCACAGGGGGCCGCACAGATACGCAGTATTTT
J gene: TRBJ2-1; clone size: .; V gene: TRBV11-3; CDR3 length: 14; D gene: .; CDR3 protein: CASSLGGPQNEQFF; CDR3 DNA: TGTGCCAGCAGCTTGGGCGGGCCACAGAATGAGCAGTTCTTC
J gene: TRBJ1-2; clone size: .; V gene: TRBV6-6; CDR3 length: 16; D gene: .; CDR3 protein: CASSPRSLGQDYGYTF; CDR3 DNA: TGTGCCAGCAGCCCCCGTTCGTTAGGTCAGGACTATGGCTACACCTTC
J gene: TRBJ1-5; clone size: .; V gene: TRBV18; CDR3 length: 14; D gene: .; CDR3 protein: CASSPGGGNQPQHF; CDR3 DNA: TGTGCCAGCTCACCTGGGGGGGGGAATCAGCCCCAGCATTTT
J gene: TRBJ1-2; clone size: .; V gene: TRBV12-5; CDR3 length: 14; D gene: .; CDR3 protein: CASGLSRDYDGYTF; CDR3 DNA: TGTGCTAGTGGTTTGTCCAGGGACTACGATGGCTACACCTTC
J gene: TRBJ2-3; clone size: .; V gene: TRBV5-1; CDR3 length: 15; D gene: TRBD2; CDR3 protein: CASTPSGVGTDTQYF; CDR3 DNA: TGCGCCAGCACCCCGAGCGGGGTCGGCACAGATACGCAGTATTTT
J gene: TRBJ2-7; clone size: once; V gene: TRBV29-1; CDR3 length: 16; D gene: TRBD2; CDR3 protein: CSVATGTSGLSYEQYF; CDR3 DNA: TGCAGCGTTGCAACCGGGACTAGCGGACTCTCCTACGAGCAGTACTTC
J gene: TRBJ1-4; clone size: .; V gene: TRBV5-1; CDR3 length: 19; D gene: .; CDR3 protein: CASSWETPGQGPSVGKLFF; CDR3 DNA: TGCGCCAGCAGCTGGGAAACTCCGGGACAAGGGCCCAGTGTCGGAAAACTGTTTTTT
J gene: TRBJ2-4; clone size: .; V gene: TRBV7-2; CDR3 length: 16; D gene: TRBD2; CDR3 protein: CASSLVRLAGVNIQYF; CDR3 DNA: TGTGCCAGCAGCTTGGTTAGACTAGCGGGGGTTAACATTCAGTACTTC
J gene: TRBJ1-2; clone size: .; V gene: TRBV2; CDR3 length: 15; D gene: TRBD1; CDR3 protein: CASSLGTGEVYGYTF; CDR3 DNA: TGTGCCAGCAGCCTTGGGACAGGGGAAGTCTATGGCTACACCTTC
J gene: TRBJ1-2; clone size: .; V gene: TRBV10-3; CDR3 length: 13; D gene: .; CDR3 protein: CAISETGLYGYTF; CDR3 DNA: TGTGCCATCAGTGAGACAGGCCTTTATGGCTACACCTTC
J gene: TRBJ1-1; clone size: .; V gene: TRBV4-2; CDR3 length: 14; D gene: .; CDR3 protein: CASSQDPGKTFSFF; CDR3 DNA: TGTGCCAGCAGCCAAGATCCCGGGAAGACATTCTCTTTCTTT
J gene: TRBJ2-1; clone size: .; V gene: TRBV7-8; CDR3 length: 15; D gene: TRBD1; CDR3 protein: CASSLDRGTYNEQFF; CDR3 DNA: TGTGCCAGCAGCTTGGACAGGGGGACCTACAATGAGCAGTTCTTC
J gene: TRBJ1-2; clone size: .; V gene: TRBV2; CDR3 length: 14; D gene: .; CDR3 protein: CASSPRTGNYGYTF; CDR3 DNA: TGTGCCAGCAGTCCCAGGACGGGGAACTATGGCTACACCTTC
J gene: TRBJ2-2; clone size: .; V gene: TRBV28; CDR3 length: 15; D gene: TRBD1; CDR3 protein: CASLFGTGITGELFF; CDR3 DNA: TGTGCCAGCCTCTTTGGGACAGGGATCACCGGGGAGCTGTTTTTT
J gene: TRBJ1-4; clone size: .; V gene: TRBV30; CDR3 length: 14; D gene: TRBD1; CDR3 protein: CAWNGRQGAEKLFF; CDR3 DNA: TGTGCCTGGAATGGGAGACAGGGAGCCGAAAAACTGTTTTTT
J gene: TRBJ2-7; clone size: .; V gene: TRBV27; CDR3 length: 14; D gene: .; CDR3 protein: CASSLRRVDYEQYF; CDR3 DNA: TGTGCCAGCAGTTTAAGGCGGGTCGACTACGAGCAGTACTTC
J gene: TRBJ1-1; clone size: .; V gene: TRBV20-1; CDR3 length: 14; D gene: .; CDR3 protein: CSASREGVNTEAFF; CDR3 DNA: TGCAGTGCTAGTAGGGAGGGGGTGAACACTGAAGCTTTCTTT
J gene: TRBJ2-1; clone size: .; V gene: TRBV27; CDR3 length: 15; D gene: .; CDR3 protein: CASSPDSSSYNEQFF; CDR3 DNA: TGTGCCAGCAGCCCTGACAGTAGCTCCTACAATGAGCAGTTCTTC
J gene: TRBJ2-4; clone size: once; V gene: TRBV28; CDR3 length: 17; D gene: TRBD2; CDR3 protein: CASSLSSGDPRGHIQYF; CDR3 DNA: TGTGCCAGCAGTTTAAGTAGCGGGGACCCCCGGGGGCACATTCAGTACTTC
J gene: TRBJ1-2; clone size: .; V gene: TRBV6-5; CDR3 length: 13; D gene: .; CDR3 protein: CASSLAGEGLKAF; CDR3 DNA: TGTGCCAGCAGTCTCGCAGGGGAAGGGTTAAAGGCCTTC
J gene: TRBJ1-2; clone size: once; V gene: TRBV5-4; CDR3 length: 17; D gene: .; CDR3 protein: CASSPGVRAVRNYGYTF; CDR3 DNA: TGTGCCAGCAGCCCAGGGGTCAGGGCTGTTAGAAACTATGGCTACACCTTC
J gene: TRBJ1-3; clone size: once; V gene: TRBV6-6; CDR3 length: 15; D gene: TRBD1; CDR3 protein: CASSDLTGVGNTIYF; CDR3 DNA: TGTGCCAGCAGCGACCTGACAGGGGTAGGAAACACCATATATTTT
J gene: TRBJ2-7; clone size: .; V gene: TRBV24-1; CDR3 length: 14; D gene: .; CDR3 protein: CATSDSHSSYEQYF; CDR3 DNA: TGTGCCACCAGTGATTCCCACAGCTCCTACGAGCAGTACTTC
J gene: TRBJ2-3; clone size: .; V gene: TRBV19; CDR3 length: 13; D gene: .; CDR3 protein: CASCPGSTDTQYF; CDR3 DNA: TGTGCCTCCTGCCCGGGGAGCACAGATACGCAGTATTTT
J gene: TRBJ2-3; clone size: .; V gene: TRBV30; CDR3 length: 13; D gene: TRBD2; CDR3 protein: CAWTSGGTDTQYF; CDR3 DNA: TGTGCCTGGACTAGCGGGGGGACAGATACGCAGTATTTT
J gene: TRBJ2-7; clone size: .; V gene: TRBV3-1/TRBV3-2; CDR3 length: 15; D gene: .; CDR3 protein: CASSQLQGKLNEQYF; CDR3 DNA: TGTGCCAGCAGCCAACTGCAGGGAAAGCTCAACGAGCAGTACTTC
J gene: TRBJ2-1; clone size: .; V gene: TRBV9; CDR3 length: 16; D gene: TRBD2; CDR3 protein: CASSVGGGRSYNEQFF; CDR3 DNA: TGTGCCAGCAGCGTAGGGGGCGGGAGATCCTACAATGAGCAGTTCTTC
J gene: TRBJ2-7; clone size: .; V gene: TRBV28; CDR3 length: 15; D gene: TRBD2; CDR3 protein: CASSFFGAGTYEQYF; CDR3 DNA: TGTGCCAGCAGTTTCTTCGGAGCGGGGACCTACGAGCAGTACTTC
J gene: TRBJ1-1; clone size: few; V gene: TRBV19; CDR3 length: 14; D gene: TRBD1; CDR3 protein: CASRWRGPNTEAFF; CDR3 DNA: TGTGCCAGCCGTTGGAGGGGGCCCAACACTGAAGCTTTCTTT
J gene: TRBJ2-1; clone size: .; V gene: TRBV5-6; CDR3 length: 14; D gene: TRBD2; CDR3 protein: CASSSPGGWNEQFF; CDR3 DNA: TGTGCCAGCAGCTCCCCCGGGGGGTGGAATGAGCAGTTCTTC
J gene: TRBJ2-7; clone size: once; V gene: TRBV18; CDR3 length: 14; D gene: TRBD1; CDR3 protein: CASSPRQGSYEQYF; CDR3 DNA: TGTGCCAGCTCACCTAGACAGGGGTCCTACGAGCAGTACTTC
J gene: TRBJ2-2; clone size: .; V gene: TRBV19; CDR3 length: 17; D gene: .; CDR3 protein: CASSRSTSSLNTGELFF; CDR3 DNA: TGTGCCAGTAGTCGGAGTACGTCTAGTTTGAACACCGGGGAGCTGTTTTTT
J gene: TRBJ1-1; clone size: few; V gene: TRBV5-1; CDR3 length: 13; D gene: TRBD1; CDR3 protein: CASSGQGYTEAFF; CDR3 DNA: TGCGCCAGCAGCGGACAGGGGTACACTGAAGCTTTCTTT